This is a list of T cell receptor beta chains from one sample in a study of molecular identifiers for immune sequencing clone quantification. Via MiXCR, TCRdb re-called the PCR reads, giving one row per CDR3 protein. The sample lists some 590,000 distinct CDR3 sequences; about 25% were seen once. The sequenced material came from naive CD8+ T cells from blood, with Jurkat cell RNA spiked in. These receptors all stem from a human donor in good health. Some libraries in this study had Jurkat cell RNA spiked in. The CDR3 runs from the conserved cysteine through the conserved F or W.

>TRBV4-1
CASSQEVLAGYNEQFF
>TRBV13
CASSLGYRTSGVDEQFF
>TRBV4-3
CASSQTVHGATNEKLFF
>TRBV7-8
CASSPLRVPFGHTF
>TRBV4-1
CASSRQRGLADQETQYF
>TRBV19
CASGAGGEEKLFF
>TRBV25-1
CASSELEYEQYF
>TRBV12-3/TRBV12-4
CASSMGVGTEAFF
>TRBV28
CASSPHGVGLFF
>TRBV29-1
CSVEVDLGCWDTQYF
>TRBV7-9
CASSPEDSPYEQYF
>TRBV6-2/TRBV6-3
CASSYSFSRSDTQYF
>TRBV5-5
CASSFTDNSNQPQHF
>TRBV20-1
CSARTQYQETQYF
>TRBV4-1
CASSQVPQGTYEQYF
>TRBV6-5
CASSYSTNTEAFF
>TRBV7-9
CASSFRLAPSTDTQYF
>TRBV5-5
CASSLAGSLGYEQYF
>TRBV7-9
CASSLVVQAPNGYTF
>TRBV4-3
CASSQGGGTYEQYF
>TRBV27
CASSSRLAGEQETQYF
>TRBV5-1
CASSLGGYYGQYF
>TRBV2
CASSVGGQFEQYF
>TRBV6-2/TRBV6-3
CASRPTVNTEAFF
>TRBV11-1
CASTASTSGRHTDTQYF
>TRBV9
CASSMSGSGANEQYF
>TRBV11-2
CASGSSSYNEQFF
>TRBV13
CASSGQRLAGVTDTQYF
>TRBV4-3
CASSPGGRDTQYF
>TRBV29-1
CSVEWAGSPYEQYF
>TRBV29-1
CSDPDRVARNEQFF
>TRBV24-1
CATSGGDFGRVYEQYF
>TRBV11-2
CASSLSRDEKLFF